This passage covers 9 T cell receptor beta chains from one sample sequenced in a study of shared clonotypes between healthy human individuals. Libraries were prepared by immunoSEQ multiplex PCR; TCRdb keeps only in-frame clonotypes and omits some of them. Of about 340,000 clones in the sample, 70% to 75% were seen once. Sequenced sample: memory CD4+ T cells sorted from blood. As for subset: CD45RA-negative fraction. These receptor sequences come from a man aged 25 to 40 in good health.

The chain combines TRBV5-1 with TRBJ1-2; D gene uncertain. Trimming pared 6 bases from V and 6 bases from J, leaving 12 bases between. The CDR3 consists of 12 residues. Per the germline V gene, CDR1 is SGHRS and CDR2 is YFSETQ. In DNA form, the CDR3 reads TGCGCCAGCAAGGGCTTTGAAAATGGCTACACCTTC. Amino acid sequence: CASKGFENGYTF.

The chain recombines TRBV28 with TRBJ2-2; weak D call: TRBD2 (6 bases). The CDR3 sequence is 13 residues long. Between the trimmed V and J ends, which lost 8 bases and 5 bases, there was a span of 12 bases. Germline lookup yields CDR1 MDHEN and CDR2 SYDVKM. The CDR3 loop reads CASSMGGTGELFF. CDR3 nucleotides: TGTGCCAGCTCTATGGGGGGTACCGGGGAGCTGTTTTTT.

The gene calls are TRBV6-5 and TRBJ2-7, with D perhaps matching TRBD1 or TRBD2 (5 bases each). Trimming removed 6 bases at V and 7 bases at J, with 19 bases between. The germline gives CDR1 MNHEY, CDR2 SVGAGI. CDR3 length: 14 amino acids. The CDR3 bases are TGTGCCAGCAGGGAGATTATGGGACCTCGGGAGCAGTACTTC. Translated: CASREIMGPREQYF.

The chain links TRBV5-6 to TRBJ2-3; unclear D gene. Per germline, CDR1 SGHDT and CDR2 YYEEEE. V lost 1 base and J lost 4, with 19 bases in between. CDR3 length: 17 residues. CDR3 sequence (DNA): TGTGCCAGCAGCTTGCGACAAACCACCCTTGGGGCAGATACGCAGTATTTT. Encoded protein: CASSLRQTTLGADTQYF. The variable domain in full, completed from reference TRBV5-6 and TRBJ2-3, reads DAGVTQSPTHLIKTRGQQVTLRCSPKSGHDTVSWYQQALGQGPQFIFQYYEEEERQRGNFPDRFSGHQFPNYSSELNVNALLLGDSALYLCASSLRQTTLGADTQYFGPGTRLTVL.

This chain links TRBV4-3 with TRBJ2-5; D possibly corresponds to TRBD1 (7 bases). Trimming removed 0 bases at V and 7 bases at J, with 9 bases between. CDR3 size: 13 residues. Germline V gene lookup returns CDR1 LGHNA and CDR2 YSLEER. The CDR3 nucleotides are TGCGCCAGCAGCCAAGACCAGGGGGGGACCCAGTACTTC. This translates into CASSQDQGGTQYF.

The chain combines TRBV2 with TRBJ2-1; 9 nucleotides line up with TRBD1. Germline CDR1 is SNHLY and CDR2 is FYNNEI. Losses at the gene ends were 5 bases for V and 10 bases for J; bases not matched to a gene: 12. The CDR3 is made up of 15 amino acids. The CDR3 coding sequence is TGTGCCAGCAGTAAGGAGGGACAGGGTCAGTTCGAGCAGTTCTTC. Translating gives CASSKEGQGQFEQFF.

This clone was recorded only once. The CDR3 DNA sequence: TGTGCCAGCAGTTTACGCGGACAGCCCCAGCATTTT. It encodes CASSLRGQPQHF. This sequence joins TRBV27 and TRBJ1-5; D gene uncertain. Germline assignment: CDR1 MNHEY and CDR2 SMNVEV (reference sequence). This CDR3 is 12 amino acids long. V was shortened by 2 bases and J by 7 bases, with 6 bases between the two germline ends.

The chain recombines TRBV7-9 with TRBJ2-3; D possibly corresponds to TRBD2 (6 bases). CDR3 length: 12 residues. The ends were cut back, 6 bases at V and 5 bases at J, with 9 bases in the middle. Looked up from germline, CDR1 is SEHNR and CDR2 is FQNEAQ (reference sequence). CDR3 amino acids: CASRREGDTQYF. The CDR3 DNA reads TGTGCCAGCAGGCGGGAAGGAGATACGCAGTATTTT.

V usage is TRBV4-1 and J usage is TRBJ1-3, with D tentatively TRBD1 (6 bases). The CDR3 has 16 residues. Between the trimmed V and J ends, which lost 6 bases and 1 base, there was a span of 16 bases. The germline V gene has CDR1 MGHRA and CDR2 YSYEKL. CDR3 bases: TGCGCCAGCAGACGCAACGCAGGGGTTTCTGGAAACACCATATATTTT. This translates into CASRRNAGVSGNTIYF.